This TCR beta chain is drawn from a study of shared clonotypes between healthy human individuals. Repertoires were generated with immunoSEQ multiplex PCR, while TCRdb's copy carries only in-frame clones and drops some. The repertoire holds approximately 2.1 million clones, with approximately 95% as singletons. Germline CDR1 is SEHNR and CDR2 is FQNEAQ (reference sequence). The CDR3 has 15 residues. Trimming removed 3 bases from V and 0 bases from J, with 8 bases in between. Sequences were obtained from naive CD4+ T cells from PBMCs. The subset is: CD45RA+ positively selected. J is TRBJ2-2 and V is TRBV7-9; TRBD2 might be the D (6 bases). This receptor was identified in a young man in good health. Some clones in this sample may be carry-over from other donors' samples. The chain's CDR3 is CASSFAGPNTGELFF. CDR3 nucleotide sequence: TGTGCCAGCAGCTTTGCGGGACCGAACACCGGGGAGCTGTTTTTT.